These 3 T cell receptor beta chains were sequenced from one sample in a study of T cell responses to AZD1222 COVID-19 vaccine. Only in-frame clones appear in the TCRdb table, and some are missing; sequencing was by immunoSEQ multiplex PCR. This sample has under 35,000 clones, with 88% found just once. This sample comprised peripheral blood, obtained 28 days after the second AZD1222 dose. These receptors were taken from an adult who received the AZD1222 COVID-19 vaccine.

The chain combines TRBV6-5 with TRBJ2-7, with a possible D match to TRBD2 (5 bases). Trimming cost V 7 bases and J 1 base, with 14 bases left between them. In germline, CDR1 is MNHEY, CDR2 SVGAGI. This CDR3 contains 14 residues. The chain's CDR3 is CASIFGEASYEQYF. In DNA, the CDR3 is TGTGCCAGCATCTTCGGGGAAGCTTCCTACGAGCAGTACTTC.

J is TRBJ1-4 and V is TRBV18; the D gene is possibly TRBD1 (5 bases). Germline V CDR1 and CDR2: KGHSH, LQKENI. This CDR3 contains 15 residues. Trimming pared 2 bases from V and 5 bases from J, leaving 12 bases between. The CDR3 loop reads CASSPYGAMNEKLFF. CDR3 DNA sequence: TGTGCCAGCTCACCATATGGGGCAATGAATGAAAAACTGTTTTTT.

The genes are TRBV2 and TRBJ2-3; D is perhaps TRBD2 (6 bases). Germline CDR1 and CDR2: SNHLY and FYNNEI. There are 15 residues in the CDR3. The V end was cut by 6 bases, the J end by 0 bases, with 13 bases between. CDR3 in DNA: TGTGCCAGCAGCGCGGGACGTTCTAGCACAGATACGCAGTATTTT. Amino acid sequence: CASSAGRSSTDTQYF. The full variable domain, rest sourced from reference TRBV2 and TRBJ2-3, is EPEVTQTPSHQVTQMGQEVILRCVPISNHLYFYWYRQILGQKVEFLVSFYNNEISEKSEIFDDQFSVERPDGSNFTLKIRSTKLEDSAMYFCASSAGRSSTDTQYFGPGTRLTVL.